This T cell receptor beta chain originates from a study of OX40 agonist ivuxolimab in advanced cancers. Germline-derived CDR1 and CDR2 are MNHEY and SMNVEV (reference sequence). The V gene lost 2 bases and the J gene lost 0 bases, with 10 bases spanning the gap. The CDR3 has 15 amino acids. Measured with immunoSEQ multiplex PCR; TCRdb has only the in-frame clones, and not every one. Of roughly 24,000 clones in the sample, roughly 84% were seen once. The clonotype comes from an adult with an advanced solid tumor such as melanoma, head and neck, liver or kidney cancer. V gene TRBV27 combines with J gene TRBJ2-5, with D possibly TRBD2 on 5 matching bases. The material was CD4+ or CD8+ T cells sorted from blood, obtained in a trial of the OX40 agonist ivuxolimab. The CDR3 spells CASSLKAANQETQYF. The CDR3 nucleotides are TGTGCCAGCAGTTTAAAAGCGGCTAACCAAGAGACCCAGTACTTC.